These T cell receptor beta chains were read from a single sample in a study of identical twins. Via MiXCR, TCRdb re-called the 5' RACE reads, giving one row per CDR3 protein. The sample has roughly 350,000 distinct CDR3 sequences, around 9.7% seen once. The material sequenced was naive T cells sorted from blood. Source of these receptors: a woman between 45 and 65 years old in good health. CDR3s include the opening cysteine and the closing phenylalanine or tryptophan. The D gene is left open where the match is weak. Clone size is stated in some rows and not others, as once, few, many or a class when expanded.

TRBV6-5	TRBJ2-1	11	many	.	TGTGCCAGCATCTGGGGGGATGAGCAGTTCTTC	CASIWGDEQFF
TRBV11-2	TRBJ1-2	14	.	.	TGTGCCAGCAGCTTAGTGGGACCAAACTATGGCTACACCTTC	CASSLVGPNYGYTF
TRBV6-5	TRBJ2-1	16	.	.	TGTGCCAGCAGTTACTCGGAAGTACGTGTGGGCAATGAGCAGTTCTTC	CASSYSEVRVGNEQFF
TRBV13	TRBJ2-7	13	many	TRBD1	TGTGCCAGCAGCTTTCGGACAGGCATCGAGCAGTACTTC	CASSFRTGIEQYF
TRBV9	TRBJ2-3	13	many	TRBD2	TGTGCCAGCTCTAGCGGGAGCGCAGATACGCAGTATTTT	CASSSGSADTQYF
TRBV10-3	TRBJ2-1	16	many	.	TGTGCCATCAGTGAGTCGACAGCTAGCTCCTACAATGAGCAGTTCTTC	CAISESTASSYNEQFF
TRBV12-3/TRBV12-4	TRBJ1-5	14	many	TRBD1	TGTGCCAGCAGTTCACAGGGGGCAGGTCAGCCCCAGCATTTT	CASSSQGAGQPQHF
TRBV20-1	TRBJ2-5	14	few	TRBD1	TGCAGTGCGAGGGACAGGGGAGCGGTAGGGACCCAGTACTTC	CSARDRGAVGTQYF
TRBV5-1	TRBJ2-3	14	many	.	TGCGCCACCCAAACCGGGACAGCGTGGGACTTTGTGTATTTT	CATQTGTAWDFVYF
TRBV5-1	TRBJ2-7	14	few	TRBD1	TGCGCCAGCAGGTGGACAGGTGAGACCTACGAGCAGTACTTC	CASRWTGETYEQYF
TRBV20-1	TRBJ2-1	11	many	.	TGCAGTGCTAGCACCAGCAACAAGCAGTTCTTC	CSASTSNKQFF
TRBV3-1	TRBJ2-5	18	many	TRBD2	TGTGCCAGCAGCCAGACGGTGACTAGCGGACAAAGACAAGAGACCCAGTACTTC	CASSQTVTSGQRQETQYF
TRBV7-8	TRBJ2-7	14	.	TRBD2	TGTGCCAGCAGCCAAAGCGGGGTATCCTACGAGCAGTACTTC	CASSQSGVSYEQYF
TRBV15	TRBJ1-5	14	few	.	TGTGCCACCAGCAGTTATAGGGGCAATCAGCCCCAGCATTTT	CATSSYRGNQPQHF
TRBV5-6	TRBJ1-4	15	.	.	TGTGCCAGCAGCTCCTCAGGGGAAGTTCGTGAAAAACTGTTTTTT	CASSSSGEVREKLFF
TRBV4-1	TRBJ2-1	15	.	TRBD2	TGCGCCAGCAGCCCCCCCCTAGCGGGGGGGGGGGAGCAGTTCTTC	CASSPPLAGGGEQFF
TRBV29-1	TRBJ2-3	12	.	.	TGCAGCGTTCGGGTACCTCGGGATACGCAGTATTTT	CSVRVPRDTQYF
TRBV5-1	TRBJ2-6	15	.	TRBD2	TGCGCCAGCAGCAGCGGGACCTCTGGGGCCAACGTCCTGACTTTC	CASSSGTSGANVLTF
TRBV29-1	TRBJ2-2	13	many	.	TGCAGCGTTGACCCCACCAACACCGGGGAGCTGTTTTTT	CSVDPTNTGELFF
TRBV4-1	TRBJ2-1	16	.	.	TGCGCCAGCAGCCCCGTGGCCCGGACGGGGTACAATGAGCAGTTCTTC	CASSPVARTGYNEQFF
TRBV5-1	TRBJ2-1	15	few	.	TGCGCCAGCAGCTTGGTACTAGGTGGGGACAATGAGCAGTTCTTC	CASSLVLGGDNEQFF
TRBV18	TRBJ2-1	16	few	TRBD2	TGTGCCAGCTCATCGCTACTAGCGAAGGAAGGGAATGAGCAGTTCTTC	CASSSLLAKEGNEQFF
TRBV5-1	TRBJ2-2	14	few	.	TGCGCCAGCAGCTTGGAAGCGGCTGCCGGGGAGCTGTTTTTT	CASSLEAAAGELFF
TRBV10-3	TRBJ2-1	14	.	.	TGTGCCATCAAGCCGGAACTCCGGGGAGTGGGACAGTTCTTC	CAIKPELRGVGQFF
TRBV12-3/TRBV12-4	TRBJ1-1	13	many	.	TGTGCCAGCAGTTTTCCGAAGAACACTGAAGCTTTCTTT	CASSFPKNTEAFF
TRBV20-1	TRBJ1-4	12	few	.	TGCAGTGCCGACGACAGAAATGAAAAACTGTTTTTT	CSADDRNEKLFF
TRBV5-6	TRBJ2-7	15	.	TRBD1	TGTGCCAGCAGCGGGGGCCCAGGGGGCTCCTACGAGCAGTACTTC	CASSGGPGGSYEQYF
TRBV12-3/TRBV12-4	TRBJ2-3	15	many	TRBD2	TGTGCCAGCAGTCGGCTGGGACTAAACACAGATACGCAGTATTTT	CASSRLGLNTDTQYF
TRBV3-1	TRBJ2-1	14	many	TRBD2	TGTGCCAGCAGCCCTAGACTAGCCGGCTATGAGCAGTTCTTC	CASSPRLAGYEQFF
TRBV19	TRBJ2-2	16	.	.	TGTGCCAGTAGTACCACACCCCCGGGAGCCACCGGGGAGCTGTTTTTT	CASSTTPPGATGELFF
TRBV29-1	TRBJ2-3	11	.	.	TGCAGCGTCGCTGAGTCGGATACGCAGTATTTT	CSVAESDTQYF
TRBV2	TRBJ2-1	16	few	TRBD1	TGTGCCAGCAGTGTTCTGGACAGGGGCCCTAACAATGAGCAGTTCTTC	CASSVLDRGPNNEQFF